The 16 T cell receptor beta chains below were found in one sample sequenced in a study of blood T cell repertoires in COVID-19. Repertoires were generated with immunoSEQ multiplex PCR, while TCRdb's copy carries only in-frame clones and drops some. The data contain 20,000 to 25,000 clones, around 82% of them singletons. Sequencing was carried out using peripheral blood. The source of these receptors is a man in his 60s with active COVID-19.

This sequence joins TRBV28 and TRBJ2-7; 10 positions match TRBD1. V was pared by 6 bases and J by 4 bases, with 6 bases of the junction left unmatched. The CDR3 is made up of 14 amino acids. Germline CDR1 reads MDHEN; CDR2 reads SYDVKM. The CDR3 reads CASRERGQGYEQYF. DNA of the CDR3: TGTGCCAGCAGGGAGCGGGGACAGGGGTACGAGCAGTACTTC. The entire variable domain, with the rest obtained from reference TRBV28 and TRBJ2-7, is as follows: DVKVTQSSRYLVKRTGEKVFLECVQDMDHENMFWYRQDPGLGLRLIYFSYDVKMKEKGDIPEGYSVSREKKERFSLILESASTNQTSMYLCASRERGQGYEQYFGPGTRLTVT.

The chain uses TRBV4-2 and TRBJ1-4, with D perhaps TRBD1 (5 bases). The V and J ends lost 4 bases and 4 bases respectively, with 10 bases between them. This CDR3 is built from 14 residues. Germline CDR1 and CDR2: LGHNA and YNFKEQ. In nucleotides, the CDR3 is TGTGCCAGCAGCCTCCGACAGAATAATGAAAAACTGTTTTTT. Encoded protein: CASSLRQNNEKLFF.

This sequence joins TRBV7-2 and TRBJ2-1; weak D call: TRBD1 (7 bases). Germline V CDR1 and CDR2: SGHTA, FQGNSA. V was cut by 6 bases and J by 10 bases, with 13 bases left in between. This CDR3 is 12 amino acids long. The DNA of the CDR3 is TGTGCCAGCAGTCAGACAGGGAGGGAGCAGTTCTTC. It translates to CASSQTGREQFF.

This chain uses TRBV5-1 with TRBJ2-5; TRBD2 matches 7 bases. The germline CDR1 and CDR2 sequences are SGHRS and YFSETQ. Trimming removed 0 bases from V and 2 bases from J; junction bases left unmatched: 7. The CDR3 is 16 amino acids. CDR3 loop: CASSLAASGPQETQYF. The CDR3 coding sequence is TGCGCCAGCAGCTTGGCGGCTAGCGGCCCTCAAGAGACCCAGTACTTC.

This clone was seen only a few times. The chain employs TRBV6-5 and TRBJ2-3; D is possibly TRBD1 (6 bases). Germline-derived CDR1 and CDR2 are MNHEY and SVGAGI. Trimming removed 7 bases at V and 8 bases at J, with 16 bases between. There are 13 residues in the CDR3. Here the CDR3 reads CASIGPQGRTQYF. CDR3 coding DNA: TGTGCCAGCATAGGGCCACAGGGCCGTACGCAGTATTTT.

The chain uses TRBV20-1 and TRBJ2-1; weak D call: TRBD1 (7 bases). This CDR3 region has 11 residues. CDR1 is DFQATT and CDR2 is SNEGSKA in the germline V gene (reference sequence). The V and J ends lost 4 bases and 8 bases respectively, with 9 bases between them. The DNA of the CDR3 is TGCAGTGCTACCAGGGGGGATGAGCAGTTCTTC. Encoded protein: CSATRGDEQFF.

The chain recombines TRBV6-5 with TRBJ2-1, with D possibly TRBD1 on 6 matching bases. CDR3 length: 13 residues. Trimming shortened V by 2 bases and J by 10 bases, and 12 bases separated the two germline ends. Germline-derived CDR1 and CDR2 are MNHEY and SVGAGI. CDR3 residues: CASSYARGREQFF. The CDR3 coding sequence is TGTGCCAGCAGTTACGCCAGGGGTCGCGAGCAGTTCTTC.

The V gene is TRBV2, the J gene TRBJ2-1; a weak D match, TRBD1 (6 bases). V lost 5 bases and J 7 bases, leaving 27 bases between the germline ends. Per germline, CDR1 SNHLY and CDR2 FYNNEI. This CDR3 spans 18 amino acids. CDR3 loop: CASSPRGRGHTNLNEQFF. CDR3 bases: TGTGCCAGCAGTCCTAGGGGTAGGGGACACACAAACCTGAATGAGCAGTTCTTC.

The chain recombines TRBV5-1 with TRBJ1-1; 9 bases fit TRBD1. Germline lookup yields CDR1 SGHRS and CDR2 YFSETQ. The CDR3 is 14 amino acids. V was clipped by 4 bases and J by 5 bases; unmatched bases: 6. The CDR3 loop is CASSPGQGYTEAFF. CDR3 DNA: TGCGCCAGCAGCCCGGGACAGGGATATACTGAAGCTTTCTTT.

This clone was observed a single time. The chain links TRBV7-9 to TRBJ2-3; 7 nucleotides line up with TRBD2. V shed 5 bases, J shed 4 bases, and the junction held 9 bases outside the gene matches. The germline CDR1 and CDR2 sequences are SEHNR and FQNEAQ (reference sequence). The CDR3 length is 15 residues. CDR3 in DNA: TGTGCCAGCAGCCCGCGGTGGGGGGGGTCAGATACGCAGTATTTT. It yields the protein CASSPRWGGSDTQYF.

The genes are TRBV3-1 (or the pseudogene TRBV3-2) and TRBJ2-4; TRBD2 agrees at 12 bases. Germline V gene lookup returns CDR1 LGHDT and CDR2 YNNKEL (reference sequence). V shed 4 bases, J shed 0 bases, and the junction held 4 bases outside the gene matches. The CDR3 totals 17 residues. The CDR3 region is CASSLSSGRAAKNIQYF. Written as DNA, the CDR3 is TGTGCCAGCAGCCTGTCTAGCGGGAGGGCAGCCAAAAACATTCAGTACTTC.

The chain carries TRBV4-1 and TRBJ2-7, with D possibly being TRBD1 (6 bases). V was trimmed by 2 bases and J by 7 bases, leaving 18 bases between them. This CDR3 has 15 amino acids. Per germline, CDR1 MGHRA and CDR2 YSYEKL. The CDR3 region has the DNA TGCGCCAGCAGCCAAACCGGGACATACCCAGGGGAGCAGTACTTC. The encoded protein is CASSQTGTYPGEQYF.

This rearrangement joins TRBV19 to TRBJ2-3; TRBD2 matches at 8 bases. This CDR3 region has 14 residues. Germline V gene lookup returns CDR1 LNHDA and CDR2 SQIVND (reference sequence). The V gene end was trimmed by 6 bases and the J gene end by 5 bases; junction bases not matched to a gene: 7. CDR3 protein: CASRVAGSRDTQYF. The DNA for the CDR3 is TGTGCCAGTAGAGTAGCGGGAAGTCGAGATACGCAGTATTTT.

The V gene is TRBV9, the J gene TRBJ2-1; 13 bases are shared with TRBD2. CDR1 and CDR2 from the germline V gene are SGDLS and YYNGEE. Trimming cost V 3 bases and J 7 bases; bases outside gene matches: 10. The CDR3 contains 17 residues. The CDR3 sequence: CASSEETSGRNTNEQFF. In DNA form, the CDR3 reads TGTGCCAGCAGCGAGGAGACTAGCGGGAGGAATACAAATGAGCAGTTCTTC.

The rearrangement links TRBV29-1 to TRBJ1-1; D perhaps matches TRBD1 (5 bases). CDR1 and CDR2 (germline): SQVTM, ANQGSEA. The CDR3 covers 13 residues. V lost 7 bases and J lost 0, with 12 bases in between. CDR3 in amino acids: CSDYQGMNTEAFF. In DNA, the CDR3 is TGCAGCGACTATCAGGGCATGAACACTGAAGCTTTCTTT.

The V call is TRBV5-1, the J call TRBJ2-7; 15 bases are a match to TRBD2. From germline, CDR1 is SGHRS and CDR2 YFSETQ. CDR3 length: 19 amino acids. The V gene end was trimmed by 4 bases and the J gene end by 2 bases; junction bases not matched to a gene: 13. The CDR3 nucleotides read TGCGCCAGCAGCCCCGGAGGGACTAGCGGGAGGCTAAGACCCTACGAGCAGTACTTC. Amino acid sequence: CASSPGGTSGRLRPYEQYF.